Sequencing of this T cell receptor (beta chain) was carried out in a study of CD8+ T cells in alopecia areata. At the level of the study: Disease severity was quantified as SALT score of affected scalp area. Whole-study results and caveats: Baseline CD8+ expansion's link to response remains uncertain, as there was one nonresponder. Especially in alopecia totalis/universalis, lesional scalp showed greater clonality than normal scalp did.

Note on this clone: Its antigen is still unknown.

The treatment was: oral pan-JAK inhibitor, 5-10 mg twice daily. Lesional scalp tissue (obtained by punch biopsy) and peripheral blood were collected from alopecia areata patients. CDR1 is SQVTM, CDR2 ANQGSEA, per germline. This CDR3 spans 12 amino acids. V lost 3 bases, J lost 7 bases, and 13 bases lay in between. Extracted RNA was reverse transcribed, and the resulting cDNA served as sequencing template. Produced via immunoSEQ multiplex PCR; TCRdb's table is partial and in-frame only. Among 150,000 to 200,000 clones listed, about 55% were seen once. This chain joins TRBV29-1 and TRBJ2-7, with D possibly matching TRBD2 (5 bases). This receptor was identified in a human donor with alopecia areata. Sample: CD8+ T cells sorted from blood, taken at week 24, from a patient treated with tofacitinib. The CDR3 here is CSVDVQAGEQYF. In DNA, the CDR3 is TGCAGCGTTGACGTCCAGGCGGGTGAGCAGTACTTC.